This is a list of T cell receptor beta chains from one sample in a study of OX40 agonist ivuxolimab in advanced cancers. The method was immunoSEQ multiplex PCR; TCRdb's version includes in-frame clones alone and lacks a portion of them. The table records under 60,000 clones, around nine tenths of them present only once. This specimen consisted of CD4+ or CD8+ T cells sorted from blood, obtained in a trial of the OX40 agonist ivuxolimab. All receptors come from an adult with an advanced solid tumor such as melanoma, head and neck, liver or kidney cancer. The CDR3 runs from the conserved cysteine through the conserved F or W. A D gene is named only where the DNA matches it firmly. Some rows mark clone size as missing; the rest say once, few, many or name a class of expanded clone.

D gene	clone size	V gene	J gene	CDR3 DNA	CDR3 protein
NA	NA	TRBV13	TRBJ2-6	TGTGCCAGCAGCCGGATTGGGGCCAACGTCCTGACTTTC	CASSRIGANVLTF
TRBD1	NA	TRBV4-2	TRBJ1-4	TGTGCCAGCAGCCAAAGGGATTCGAGACAGGGCTCCCCTGTGCTGTTTTTT	CASSQRDSRQGSPVLFF
NA	NA	TRBV7-9	TRBJ2-7	TGTGCCAGCAGCTTGGTGGGGGTAGCCTACGAGCAGTACTTC	CASSLVGVAYEQYF
NA	NA	TRBV6-5	TRBJ2-3	TGTGCCAGCAGACCGGGACTCCACGGGGCGCAGTATTTT	CASRPGLHGAQYF
TRBD2	NA	TRBV6-6	TRBJ2-5	TGTGCCAGCAGTTATGAGTCTAGCGGACAAGAGACCCAGTACTTC	CASSYESSGQETQYF
TRBD1	NA	TRBV7-2	TRBJ2-7	TGTGCCAGCAGCTTATTCCCGGGACAGGCATCGACCTACGAGCAGTACTTC	CASSLFPGQASTYEQYF
TRBD2	NA	TRBV4-3	TRBJ2-5	TGCGCCAGCAGCCAATCAGCGGGGGGGCACGAGACCCAGTACTTC	CASSQSAGGHETQYF
NA	medium-sized	TRBV29-1	TRBJ1-1	TGCAGCGCAATTCCGAGACATGGAACTGAAGCTTTCTTT	CSAIPRHGTEAFF
NA	NA	TRBV11-2	TRBJ2-7	TGTGCCAGCAGCTCGGAGGGCGCCTACGAGCAGTACTTC	CASSSEGAYEQYF
TRBD1	NA	TRBV29-1	TRBJ2-7	TGCAGCGTTGAACAGACAGGGGTCTCCTACGAGCAGTACTTC	CSVEQTGVSYEQYF
TRBD2	NA	TRBV5-1	TRBJ2-2	TGCGCCAGCAGCTTGGCTAGCGGGAGCCCCGGGGAGCTGTTTTTT	CASSLASGSPGELFF
NA	NA	TRBV27	TRBJ2-1	TGTGCCAGCAGTTTGACGGGCCAGAGAGAGCAGTTCTTC	CASSLTGQREQFF
NA	NA	TRBV28	TRBJ2-3	TGTGCCAGCAGTTCTCTGGGGGGTGAAACAGATACGCAGTATTTT	CASSSLGGETDTQYF
NA	once	TRBV7-2	TRBJ1-5	TGTGCCAGCAGCCCCTCCCGATTTTATAGTCCAGGTCAGCCCCAGCATTTT	CASSPSRFYSPGQPQHF
NA	NA	TRBV7-9	TRBJ2-7	TGTGCCAGCATCGCCGACCGGTCGGGGGAGCAGTACTTC	CASIADRSGEQYF
NA	NA	TRBV9	TRBJ2-7	TGTGCCAGCAGCGTCACTAGCTCGGGTGAGCAGTACTTC	CASSVTSSGEQYF
NA	NA	TRBV27	TRBJ2-1	TGTGCCAGCAGTTTGGGAAATGAGCAGTTCTTC	CASSLGNEQFF
NA	NA	TRBV9	TRBJ1-2	TGTGCCAGCAGCGCGTCCGTCATAAACTATGGCTACACCTTC	CASSASVINYGYTF
NA	NA	TRBV27	TRBJ2-7	TGTGCCAGCAGTTTATCACGGGGTTACGAGCAGTACTTC	CASSLSRGYEQYF
NA	NA	TRBV9	TRBJ2-2	TGTGCCAGCACGCGGGGGAACACCGGGGAGCTGTTTTTT	CASTRGNTGELFF
TRBD2	once	TRBV7-2	TRBJ2-5	TGTGCCAGCAGCCCCGGACTAGCGGGGGGGCGGGAGACCCAGTACTTC	CASSPGLAGGRETQYF
NA	NA	TRBV4-3	TRBJ2-7	TGCGCCAGCAGCCAAGATAGGGCCGAGCAGTACTTC	CASSQDRAEQYF
NA	once	TRBV28	TRBJ1-2	TGTGCCAGCAGAGAGTCCAGGGACCCACGGAATGGCTACACCTTC	CASRESRDPRNGYTF
NA	NA	TRBV15	TRBJ2-3	TGTGCCACCAGCAGCGACACTCCTACTAGTCTGCGAGATACGCAGTATTTT	CATSSDTPTSLRDTQYF
TRBD1	NA	TRBV29-1	TRBJ1-4	TGCAGCGTCGATACCGGGACAGGGGCTGAAAAACTGTTTTTT	CSVDTGTGAEKLFF
NA	NA	TRBV28	TRBJ2-1	TGTGCCAGCAGCCCCGGGCTGGGGAACAATGAGCAGTTCTTC	CASSPGLGNNEQFF
NA	NA	TRBV4-3	TRBJ2-3	TGCGCCAGCAGCCAAGGGACACCCGGGGATACGCAGTATTTT	CASSQGTPGDTQYF
NA	NA	TRBV9	TRBJ1-3	TGTGCCAGCAGCGTAAATACTGGAAACACCATATATTTT	CASSVNTGNTIYF
TRBD2	NA	TRBV7-2	TRBJ2-7	TGTGCCAGCAGCTCCGGACTAGCGCCTAAGAGGGGGGAGCAGTACTTC	CASSSGLAPKRGEQYF
TRBD2	NA	TRBV7-8	TRBJ2-7	TGTGCCAGCAGCTTAGCATATACGGGGGGGCCAATCTACGAGCAGTACTTC	CASSLAYTGGPIYEQYF
NA	once	TRBV5-1	TRBJ2-3	TGCGCCAGCAGCTTGTGGGGTTCCACAGATACGCAGTATTTT	CASSLWGSTDTQYF
TRBD2	NA	TRBV2	TRBJ2-2	TGTGCCAGCATGGTCGGGCGGGAGAGGGCCGGCACCGGGGAGCTGTTTTTT	CASMVGRERAGTGELFF
NA	NA	TRBV4-3	TRBJ1-1	TGCGCCAGCAGCCAAGATCGGGCAGGGGCCATGAACACTGAAGCTTTCTTT	CASSQDRAGAMNTEAFF
NA	NA	TRBV27	TRBJ2-7	TGTGCCAGCAGTACTCCCTACGAGCAGTACTTC	CASSTPYEQYF
NA	NA	TRBV27	TRBJ1-5	TGTGCCAGCAGCCTGTCTGACGTTAATCAGCCCCAGCATTTT	CASSLSDVNQPQHF
TRBD2	NA	TRBV27	TRBJ2-2	TGTGCCAGCAGTTTATCGATGGGGGGGGCCGGGGAGCTGTTTTTT	CASSLSMGGAGELFF
NA	NA	TRBV30	TRBJ1-2	TGTGCCTCACCGGGGGAGTCGGGTGGCTACACCTTC	CASPGESGGYTF
NA	NA	TRBV13	TRBJ2-1	TGTGCCAGCAGCCTGGCGGGGTGGAGCGATGAGCAGTTCTTC	CASSLAGWSDEQFF
NA	NA	TRBV6-4	TRBJ1-5	TGTGCCAGCAGTGATGTCTACCGGACGAGAAACAATCAGCCCCAGCATTTT	CASSDVYRTRNNQPQHF
NA	NA	TRBV12-5	TRBJ2-1	TGTGCTAGTGGTCTACGGAGGGGGGCGAACAATGAGCAGTTCTTC	CASGLRRGANNEQFF
TRBD1	NA	TRBV7-3	TRBJ2-2	TGTGCCAGCAGCTTTCCGCAGGGGGATACGAACACCGGGGAGCTGTTTTTT	CASSFPQGDTNTGELFF
NA	NA	TRBV5-4	TRBJ1-2	TGTGCCAGCAGCTTGGATGTCAGGATCTATGGCTACACCTTC	CASSLDVRIYGYTF
TRBD2	NA	TRBV10-3	TRBJ2-1	TGTGCCATCAGTGATGGGTGGGGGGGATACAATGAGCAGTTCTTC	CAISDGWGGYNEQFF
NA	NA	TRBV19	TRBJ2-1	TGTGCCAGTAGTATAGGACAGGTCCCCTACAATGAGCAGTTCTTC	CASSIGQVPYNEQFF
NA	NA	TRBV28	TRBJ2-2	TGTGCCAGCAGTTCAAGACTAGTACTGAGGACCGGGGAGCTGTTTTTT	CASSSRLVLRTGELFF
TRBD1	NA	TRBV4-1	TRBJ1-6	TGCGCCAGCAGCAGCGACAGGGCCCCGAATTCACCCCTCCACTTT	CASSSDRAPNSPLHF
NA	once	TRBV6-5	TRBJ2-2	TGTGCCAGCAGTTACTCTCTCCAGGGCCGGGAGCTGTTTTTT	CASSYSLQGRELFF
TRBD1	once	TRBV29-1	TRBJ1-1	TGCAGCGTTGATGTAAGGACAGGGCCAACTGAAGCTTTCTTT	CSVDVRTGPTEAFF
NA	once	TRBV7-9	TRBJ2-3	TGTGCCAGCAGCTTAGGTTACCGGGAGTTGGACACAGATACGCAGTATTTT	CASSLGYRELDTDTQYF
NA	NA	TRBV7-6	TRBJ2-7	TGTGCCAGCAGCCTGGGTCCTCACACCTACGAGCAGTACTTC	CASSLGPHTYEQYF
NA	NA	TRBV6-6	TRBJ2-7	TGTGCCAGCAGTATCGCAGGGGATTTCGAGCAGTACTTC	CASSIAGDFEQYF
NA	NA	TRBV11-2	TRBJ2-4	TGTGCCAGCAGCTTATTGTTGAGCCGAGAGGACGCCATTCAGTACTTC	CASSLLLSREDAIQYF
NA	few	TRBV4-2	TRBJ2-5	TGTGCCAGCAGCCAAGGGGAACGGGCGGAGACCCAGTACTTC	CASSQGERAETQYF
NA	NA	TRBV7-2	TRBJ2-5	TGTGCCAGCAGCCCGCGAGGACAGTCCCAAGAGACCCAGTACTTC	CASSPRGQSQETQYF
TRBD1	NA	TRBV7-9	TRBJ2-2	TGTGCCAGCAGCTTAGCGACAGGGGGAACGAACACCGGGGAGCTGTTTTTT	CASSLATGGTNTGELFF
TRBD2	NA	TRBV7-9	TRBJ2-5	TGTGCCAGCAGCCCGAGACTAGCGGGGCCCGACAGGACCCAGTACTTC	CASSPRLAGPDRTQYF
NA	NA	TRBV5-4	TRBJ2-2	TGTGCCAGCAGCTCGGAGGCGAACACCGGGGAGCTGTTTTTT	CASSSEANTGELFF
NA	NA	TRBV30	TRBJ1-2	TGTGCCTGGAGTTCCGGGACATCTCATGGCTACACCTTC	CAWSSGTSHGYTF
TRBD2	few	TRBV2	TRBJ2-7	TGTGCCAGCAGTGAAGGACTAGCGGAACTTTACGAGCAGTACTTC	CASSEGLAELYEQYF